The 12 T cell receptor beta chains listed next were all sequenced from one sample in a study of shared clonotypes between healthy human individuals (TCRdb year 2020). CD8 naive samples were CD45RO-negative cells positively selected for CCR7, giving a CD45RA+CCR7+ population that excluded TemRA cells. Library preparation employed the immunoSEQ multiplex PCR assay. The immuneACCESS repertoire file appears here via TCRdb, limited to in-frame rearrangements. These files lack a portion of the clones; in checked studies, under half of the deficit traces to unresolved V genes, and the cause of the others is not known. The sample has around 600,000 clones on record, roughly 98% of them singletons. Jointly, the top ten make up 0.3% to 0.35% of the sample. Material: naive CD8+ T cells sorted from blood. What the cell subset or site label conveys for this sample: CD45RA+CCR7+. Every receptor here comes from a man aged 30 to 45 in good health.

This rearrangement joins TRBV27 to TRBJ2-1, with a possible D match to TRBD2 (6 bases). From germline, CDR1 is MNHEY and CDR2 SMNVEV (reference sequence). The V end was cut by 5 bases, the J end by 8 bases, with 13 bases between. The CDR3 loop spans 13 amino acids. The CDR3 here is CASSPWPSDEQFF. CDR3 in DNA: TGTGCCAGCAGTCCTTGGCCTAGCGATGAGCAGTTCTTC.

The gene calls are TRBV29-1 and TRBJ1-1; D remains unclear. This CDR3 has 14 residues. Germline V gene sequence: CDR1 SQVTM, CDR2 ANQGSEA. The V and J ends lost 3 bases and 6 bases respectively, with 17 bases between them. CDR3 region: CSVEGLTPRPEAFF. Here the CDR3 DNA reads TGCAGCGTTGAGGGCCTCACCCCCCGCCCTGAAGCTTTCTTT.

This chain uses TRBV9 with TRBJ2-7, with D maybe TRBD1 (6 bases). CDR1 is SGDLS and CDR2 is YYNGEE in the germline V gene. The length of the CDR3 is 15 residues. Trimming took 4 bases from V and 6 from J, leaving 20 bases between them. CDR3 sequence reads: CASSPKRGSFAEQYF. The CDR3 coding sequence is TGTGCCAGCAGCCCAAAGAGGGGGAGCTTCGCCGAGCAGTACTTC.

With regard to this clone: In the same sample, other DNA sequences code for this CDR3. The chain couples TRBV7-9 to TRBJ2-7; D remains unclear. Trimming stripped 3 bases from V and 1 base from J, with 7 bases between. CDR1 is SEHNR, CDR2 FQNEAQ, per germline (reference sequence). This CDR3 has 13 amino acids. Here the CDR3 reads CASSFGGSYEQYF. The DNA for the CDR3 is TGTGCCAGCAGCTTCGGCGGTTCCTACGAGCAGTACTTC.

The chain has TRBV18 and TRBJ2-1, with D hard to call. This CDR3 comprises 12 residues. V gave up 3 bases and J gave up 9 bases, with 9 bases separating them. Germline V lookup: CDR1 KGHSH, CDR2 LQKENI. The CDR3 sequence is CASSPPGLEQFF. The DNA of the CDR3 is TGTGCCAGCTCACCCCCGGGCCTTGAGCAGTTCTTC. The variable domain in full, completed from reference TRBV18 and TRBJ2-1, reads NAGVMQNPRHLVRRRGQEARLRCSPMKGHSHVYWYRQLPEEGLKFMVYLQKENIIDESGMPKERFSAEFPKEGPSILRIQQVVRGDSAAYFCASSPPGLEQFFGPGTRLTVL.

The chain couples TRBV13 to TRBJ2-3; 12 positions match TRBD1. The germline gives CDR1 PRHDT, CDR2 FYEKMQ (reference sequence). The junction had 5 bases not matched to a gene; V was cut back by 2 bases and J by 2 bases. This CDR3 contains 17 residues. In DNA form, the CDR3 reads TGTGCCAGCAGCTTAACAGGGACAGGGGGCTTCACAGATACGCAGTATTTT. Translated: CASSLTGTGGFTDTQYF.

DNA of the CDR3: TGTGCCAGCAGCCCGACTAGCGGGACCTACGAGCAGTACTTC. Residues: CASSPTSGTYEQYF. The J gene is TRBJ2-7, the V gene TRBV5-4; TRBD2 matches 11 bases. The V gene end was trimmed by 4 bases and the J gene end by 2 bases; junction bases not matched to a gene: 2. There are 14 residues in the CDR3. Germline lookup yields CDR1 SGHNT and CDR2 YYREEE (reference sequence).

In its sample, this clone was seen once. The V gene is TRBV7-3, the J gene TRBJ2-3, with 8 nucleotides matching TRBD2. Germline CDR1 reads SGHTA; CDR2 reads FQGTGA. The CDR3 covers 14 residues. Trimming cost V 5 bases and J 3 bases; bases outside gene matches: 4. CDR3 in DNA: TGTGCCAGCAGCCCGGCGGGAGGTACAGATACGCAGTATTTT. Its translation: CASSPAGGTDTQYF.

CDR3 loop: CASSLSGSAYEQYF. Written as DNA, the CDR3 is TGTGCCAGCAGTTTAAGCGGGAGCGCCTACGAGCAGTACTTC. The rearrangement uses TRBV28 and TRBJ2-7; 8 bases are shared with TRBD2. CDR1 is MDHEN, CDR2 SYDVKM, per germline. The CDR3 has 14 amino acids. Trimming cost V 2 bases and J 2 bases; bases outside gene matches: 2.

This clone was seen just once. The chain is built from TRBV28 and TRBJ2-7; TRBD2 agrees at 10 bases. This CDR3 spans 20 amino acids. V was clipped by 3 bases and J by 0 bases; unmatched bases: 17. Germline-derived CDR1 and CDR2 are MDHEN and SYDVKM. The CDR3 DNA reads TGTGCCAGCAGTTTGTCTCGGCCTAGCGGGAGTTTGGAGAGCTCCTACGAGCAGTACTTC. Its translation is CASSLSRPSGSLESSYEQYF.

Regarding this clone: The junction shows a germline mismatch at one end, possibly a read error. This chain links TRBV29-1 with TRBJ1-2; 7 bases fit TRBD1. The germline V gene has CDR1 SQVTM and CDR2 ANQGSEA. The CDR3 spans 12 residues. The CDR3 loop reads CSVEARPGQSIF. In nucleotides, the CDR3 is TGCAGCGTTGAAGCCCGACCGGGACAGTCCATCTTC.

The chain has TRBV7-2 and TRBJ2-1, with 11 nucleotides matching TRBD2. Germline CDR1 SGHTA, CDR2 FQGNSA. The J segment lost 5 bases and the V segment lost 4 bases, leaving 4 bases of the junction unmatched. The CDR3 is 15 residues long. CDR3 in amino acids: CASSSPGLADNEQFF. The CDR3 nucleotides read TGTGCCAGCAGCTCCCCGGGACTAGCGGACAATGAGCAGTTCTTC.